This T cell receptor beta chain was obtained from a study of response to subunit inactivated influenza vaccine. Germline V gene sequence: CDR1 SGHAT, CDR2 FQNNGV. This CDR3 spans 14 amino acids. Trimming cost V 2 bases and J 7 bases; bases outside gene matches: 5. TCRdb ran MiXCR on the RT-PCR reads and lists one entry per CDR3 protein. The table shows about 520,000 distinct CDR3 sequences, with around 25% occurring only once. This material consisted of CD4+ T cells sorted from PBMCs, taken 4 to 6 days after vaccination. The chain employs TRBV11-2 and TRBJ2-3, with 8 bases lining up with TRBD2. This receptor was identified in a man between 45 and 60 years old who received an inactivated influenza vaccine. CDR3 sequence: CASSLSGGAYTQYF. The CDR3 bases are TGTGCCAGCAGCTTATCCGGGGGGGCCTATACGCAGTATTTT.